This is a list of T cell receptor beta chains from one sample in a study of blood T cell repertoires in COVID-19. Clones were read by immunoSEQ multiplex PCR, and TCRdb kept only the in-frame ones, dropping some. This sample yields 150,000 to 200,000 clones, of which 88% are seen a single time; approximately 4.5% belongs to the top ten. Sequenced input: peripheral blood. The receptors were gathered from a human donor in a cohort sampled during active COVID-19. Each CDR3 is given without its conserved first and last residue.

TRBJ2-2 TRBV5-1 ASSLGASVNTGELF
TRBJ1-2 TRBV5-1 ASSSGGGYGYT
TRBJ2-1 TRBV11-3 ASSPTSVENEQF
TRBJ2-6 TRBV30 AWSKNRNSNVLT
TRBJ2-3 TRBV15 ATRAGDRRTDTQY
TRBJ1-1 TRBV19 ASTVTWAGKNTEAF
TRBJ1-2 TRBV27 ASSLEAGPWYYGYT
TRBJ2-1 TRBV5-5 ASSRTLAPYNEQF
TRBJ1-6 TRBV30 AWSVRQGDSPLH
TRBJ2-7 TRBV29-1 SVGETGTGPRAQY
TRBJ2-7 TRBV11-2 ASSLEGAVSYEQY
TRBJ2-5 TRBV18 ASSAGLAGGLETQY
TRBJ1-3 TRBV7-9 ASSTQGIGNTIY
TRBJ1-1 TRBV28 ASSPGQGVERGTEAF
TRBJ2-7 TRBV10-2 ASIEPTSGTYEQY
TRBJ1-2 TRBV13 ASSLRRGGNYGYT
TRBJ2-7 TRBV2 ASSEAGGQGLYEQY
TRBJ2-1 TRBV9 ASSVGGGTRQF
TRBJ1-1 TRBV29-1 SVKDRGRSAEAF
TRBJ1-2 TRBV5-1 ASSMESGANYGYT
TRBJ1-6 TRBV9 ASSSRTGVSPLH
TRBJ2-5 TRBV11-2 ASSPQVVQETQY
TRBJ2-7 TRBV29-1 SATSQGASYEQY
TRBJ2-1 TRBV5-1 ASSLGGGSYNEQF
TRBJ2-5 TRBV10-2 ASSGGGPTETQY